Below, 11 T cell receptor beta chains from the same sample are listed, as sequenced in a study of blood T cell repertoires in COVID-19. The method was immunoSEQ multiplex PCR; TCRdb's version includes in-frame clones alone and lacks a portion of them. The table records about 250,000 clones, around 90% of them present only once. Sequenced material: PBMCs or T cells enriched from blood (not recorded which). These receptors originate from a woman in her twenties or thirties with acute COVID-19.

This chain uses TRBV5-1 with TRBJ1-2; 8 nucleotides match TRBD1. With 3 bases clipped from V and 3 bases from J, the junction kept 4 bases outside the gene matches. CDR1 is SGHRS and CDR2 is YFSETQ in the germline V gene. The CDR3 has 14 amino acids. The CDR3 bases are TGCGCCAGCAGCTCGACGGACAGGGACTATGGCTACACCTTC. Translated, it gives CASSSTDRDYGYTF.

This clone was picked up many times. The chain joins TRBV4-1 to TRBJ1-5; TRBD1 matches at 8 bases. This CDR3 has 15 amino acids. Per germline, CDR1 MGHRA and CDR2 YSYEKL. V shed 4 bases and J 0 bases; nucleotides not matched to a gene: 2. The CDR3 is CASSLDRDSNQPQHF. CDR3 DNA sequence: TGCGCCAGCAGCCTGGACAGGGATAGCAATCAGCCCCAGCATTTT.

Remarks on this clone: The same CDR3 arises from other DNA sequences in this sample as well. The rearrangement uses TRBV25-1 and TRBJ1-6, with D perhaps matching TRBD1 (5 bases). The V end was cut by 1 base, the J end by 10 bases, with 11 bases between. CDR3 size: 14 residues. Germline V gene sequence: CDR1 MGHDK, CDR2 SYGVNS. Here the CDR3 reads CASSESGYGSPLHF. The CDR3 DNA sequence: TGTGCCAGCAGTGAATCAGGGTATGGGTCACCCCTCCACTTT.

The chain has TRBV19 and TRBJ1-2; the D gene is possibly TRBD1 (6 bases). CDR1 is LNHDA, CDR2 SQIVND, per germline (reference sequence). Trimming removed 3 bases at V and 4 bases at J, with 12 bases between. This CDR3 comprises 14 residues. Here the CDR3 DNA reads TGTGCCAGTAGTATCCGGACAGACATCTATGGCTACACCTTC. This translates into CASSIRTDIYGYTF.

Comments on this clone: A read error may produce the germline difference seen at one junction end. This chain joins TRBV28 and TRBJ2-7; 7 bases are a match to TRBD2. There are 17 residues in the CDR3. Per germline, CDR1 MDHEN and CDR2 SYDVKM. The CDR3 nucleotides are TGTGCCAGCAGTTTGTTTCGGGGAGCGGGGCTCTCCGACGAGCAGTACTTC. This codes for CASSLFRGAGLSDEQYF.

The V call is TRBV19, the J call TRBJ1-5; 8 bases align to TRBD1. The CDR3 spans 13 residues. Trimming removed 5 bases from V and 5 bases from J; junction bases left unmatched: 2. CDR1 and CDR2 from the germline V gene are LNHDA and SQIVND (reference sequence). This chain's CDR3 is CASSQQGDQPQHF. In nucleotides, the CDR3 is TGTGCCAGTAGTCAACAGGGGGATCAGCCCCAGCATTTT.

CDR3 DNA sequence: TGTGCCAGCATTGGGGAGTTAGACCAAGAGACCCAGTACTTC. This sequence encodes CASIGELDQETQYF. The chain combines TRBV2 with TRBJ2-5, with a weak D call TRBD2 (5 bases). V dropped 7 bases and J dropped 0 bases, with 12 bases sitting between them. Germline V gene sequence: CDR1 SNHLY, CDR2 FYNNEI. This CDR3 is 14 amino acids long.

This clone occurred once. The chain joins TRBV6-2 or TRBV6-3 to TRBJ1-2; D is unresolved. V lost 5 bases and J lost 8, with 12 bases in between. The CDR3 sequence is 12 residues long. Per germline, CDR1 MNHEY and CDR2 SVGEGT. The CDR3 region is CASSDNREGYTF. The CDR3 DNA reads TGTGCCAGCAGTGACAACAGAGAAGGCTACACCTTC.

The chain combines TRBV6-2 or TRBV6-3 with TRBJ2-7; 7 bases agree with TRBD2. After removal of 4 bases from V and 5 bases from J, the junction contained 14 bases not matched to a gene. CDR3 length equals 16 residues. Germline V lookup: CDR1 MNHEY, CDR2 SVGEGT. The CDR3 sequence is CASSFRTSGGRHEQYF. CDR3 sequence (DNA): TGTGCCAGCAGTTTCCGGACTAGTGGGGGAAGGCACGAGCAGTACTTC.

The chain combines TRBV7-3 with TRBJ2-2, with D possibly TRBD1 on 5 matching bases. V was cut by 5 bases and J by 4 bases, with 14 bases left in between. The CDR3 is 15 residues long. Germline assignment: CDR1 SGHTA and CDR2 FQGTGA. CDR3 in amino acids: CASSPGSYPTGELFF. CDR3 coding DNA: TGTGCCAGCAGCCCAGGGTCGTACCCCACCGGGGAGCTGTTTTTT.

The genes are TRBV27 and TRBJ2-7, with a weak D call TRBD2 (6 bases). Germline loops: CDR1 MNHEY, CDR2 SMNVEV (reference sequence). Trimming left V 3 bases short and J 5 bases short, with 14 bases between. The CDR3 is made up of 14 amino acids. The CDR3 sequence: CASSFRRGGDEQYF. CDR3 sequence (DNA): TGTGCCAGCAGTTTCCGGCGGGGAGGAGACGAGCAGTACTTC.